The 19 T cell receptor beta chains given below trace back to one sample, sequenced in a study of naive and memory T cell subsets. The beta constant-region primer was an equimolar mix of two oligonucleotides covering TRBC1 and TRBC2. MiXCR was run by TCRdb on the UMI-ligation and nested PCR reads, yielding one entry per CDR3 protein. The sample lists tens of thousands of distinct CDR3 sequences, about an eighth occurring once. The sequenced material came from effector memory CD4+ T cells from blood. Subset here: effector memory, CD45RA- CD27-. These receptors originate from a human donor in good health.

This clonotype has a handful of counts. The genes are TRBV28 and TRBJ2-3; weak D call: TRBD1 (6 bases). Germline CDR1 and CDR2: MDHEN and SYDVKM. The CDR3 has 15 amino acids. Trimming left V 8 bases short and J 4 bases short, with 19 bases between. CDR3 sequence reads: CASGVPTGSPDTQYF. The CDR3 nucleotides read TGTGCCAGCGGCGTTCCGACAGGATCCCCAGATACGCAGTATTTT. The full variable domain, its missing parts supplied by reference TRBV28 and TRBJ2-3, is DVKVTQSSRYLVKRTGEKVFLECVQDMDHENMFWYRQDPGLGLRLIYFSYDVKMKEKGDIPEGYSVSREKKERFSLILESASTNQTSMYLCASGVPTGSPDTQYFGPGTRLTVL.

This clonotype was seen many times. This chain joins TRBV9 and TRBJ2-7; TRBD1 matches at 9 bases. The CDR3 has 13 amino acids. V lost 2 bases and J lost 5; bases outside the gene matches: 2. CDR1 and CDR2 (germline): SGDLS, YYNGEE. The CDR3 sequence is CASSVRDRDEQYF. The CDR3 nucleotides read TGTGCCAGCAGCGTCCGGGACAGGGACGAGCAGTACTTC.

This clonotype ranks as medium-sized (0.01 to 0.1%). This chain's CDR3 is CSVEDYEQYF. In nucleotides, the CDR3 is TGCAGCGTTGAAGACTACGAGCAGTACTTC. The J gene is TRBJ2-7, the V gene TRBV29-1; D remains ambiguous. The CDR3 has 10 residues. From germline, CDR1 is SQVTM and CDR2 ANQGSEA. V was pared by 0 bases and J by 3 bases, with 0 bases between.

There are a few counts of this clonotype. This chain links TRBV27 with TRBJ2-6; TRBD1 might be the D (5 bases). The CDR3 is 15 residues long. Germline V gene sequence: CDR1 MNHEY, CDR2 SMNVEV (reference sequence). V was trimmed by 7 bases and J by 4 bases, leaving 14 bases between them. The CDR3 DNA reads as TGTGCCAGCACCATACTTGGGGCCGGGGCCAACGTCCTGACTTTC. This gives the protein CASTILGAGANVLTF.

This clonotype was seen at least ten times. This chain joins TRBV5-1 and TRBJ2-3; 11 positions agree with TRBD1. The trim removed 4 bases at V and 5 bases at J, leaving 6 bases unmatched. Germline lookup yields CDR1 SGHRS and CDR2 YFSETQ. The CDR3 runs to 15 residues. The CDR3 DNA is TGCGCCAGCAGCCGAAGGGACAGGGGGGAAGATACGCAGTATTTT. It specifies CASSRRDRGEDTQYF.

In its sample, this clonotype was seen many times. The rearrangement joins TRBV30 to TRBJ2-2; 10 positions agree with TRBD2. The CDR3 is 14 amino acids. Germline V gene lookup returns CDR1 GTSNPN and CDR2 SVGIG (reference sequence). The CDR3 DNA reads as TGTGCTGGGGGTGCTAGCGGGAGAACCGGGGAGCTGTTTTTT. This encodes CAGGASGRTGELFF.

This clonotype was recorded many times. The V call is TRBV9, the J call TRBJ1-1; unclear D gene. The CDR3 length is 14 residues. Germline CDR1 and CDR2: SGDLS and YYNGEE. V lost 0 bases and J 2 bases, leaving 8 bases between the germline ends. The CDR3 reads CASSVVPENTEAFF. The CDR3 DNA sequence: TGTGCCAGCAGCGTAGTTCCGGAAAACACTGAAGCTTTCTTT.

The chain is built from TRBV24-1 and TRBJ2-5; D call uncertain. V was shortened by 8 bases and J by 7 bases, with 10 bases between the two germline ends. Germline-derived CDR1 and CDR2 are KGHDR and SFDVKD. The CDR3 runs 11 residues. The DNA of the CDR3 is TGTGCCACCAACCACCTTTGGACCCAGTACTTC. Amino acid sequence: CATNHLWTQYF.

This clonotype was observed many times. The rearrangement joins TRBV11-2 to TRBJ2-7, with TRBD1 as a possible D gene (5 bases). The length of the CDR3 is 14 residues. V dropped 5 bases and J dropped 1 base, with 12 bases sitting between them. Germline loops: CDR1 SGHAT, CDR2 FQNNGV. CDR3 sequence (DNA): TGTGCCAGCAGCCTTCAGGGTGGATCCTACGAGCAGTACTTC. Translation: CASSLQGGSYEQYF.

In this sample, this clonotype turned up a few times. The genes are TRBV6-2 or TRBV6-3 and TRBJ2-2, with D possibly TRBD2 on 6 matching bases. V dropped 5 bases and J dropped 3 bases, with 7 bases sitting between them. The CDR3 covers 13 residues. The germline V gene has CDR1 MNHEY and CDR2 SVGEGT. The CDR3 here is CASSRRDTGELFF. CDR3 nucleotides: TGTGCCAGCAGTAGGAGGGACACCGGGGAGCTGTTTTTT.

The table lists this clonotype with a few counts. The chain employs TRBV5-1 and TRBJ1-4, with 9 positions matching TRBD1. V trimming: 0 bases; J trimming: 4 bases; junction bases outside the gene matches: 7. Germline V lookup: CDR1 SGHRS, CDR2 YFSETQ. The CDR3 extends over 17 amino acids. CDR3 bases: TGCGCCAGCAGCTTGGAACAGGGGGCGCCGGATAATGAAAAACTGTTTTTT. Translated, it gives CASSLEQGAPDNEKLFF.

V gene TRBV20-1 combines with J gene TRBJ1-3; D remains ambiguous. From germline, CDR1 is DFQATT and CDR2 SNEGSKA (reference sequence). The CDR3 has 14 amino acids. V lost 6 bases, J lost 6 bases, and 18 bases lay in between. DNA of the CDR3: TGCAGTGCCCCGGGGTTTAGGCCCGAAAACACCATATATTTT. It yields the protein CSAPGFRPENTIYF.

This chain joins TRBV12-3 or TRBV12-4 and TRBJ2-5, with a possible D match to TRBD2 (5 bases). The CDR3 covers 15 residues. Trimming pared 0 bases from V and 2 bases from J, leaving 10 bases between. CDR3 DNA sequence: TGTGCCAGCAGTTTAGCGTTAAGCGGACAAGAGACCCAGTACTTC. It codes for CASSLALSGQETQYF.

The DNA for the CDR3 is TGTGCCAGCTCACCCGGGATCGGATCAGTTGGGGCCAACGTCCTGACTTTC. Its translation is CASSPGIGSVGANVLTF. The chain employs TRBV18 and TRBJ2-6, with D possibly matching TRBD2 (5 bases). Germline V gene sequence: CDR1 KGHSH, CDR2 LQKENI. The CDR3 runs 17 residues. Trimming cost V 3 bases and J 3 bases, with 15 bases left between them.

There are a few counts of this clonotype. The rearrangement joins TRBV14 to TRBJ2-1, with D tentatively TRBD1 or TRBD2 (5 bases each). V was pared by 1 base and J by 9 bases, with 16 bases between. Germline V gene lookup returns CDR1 SGHDN and CDR2 FVKESK. The CDR3 has 15 residues. The CDR3 is CASSQVMQGRGEQFF. CDR3 coding DNA: TGTGCCAGCAGCCAAGTCATGCAGGGTCGGGGTGAGCAGTTCTTC.

This clonotype was detected only a few times. A much more abundant neighbour one base away suggests this may be a read error. The chain recombines TRBV20-1 with TRBJ2-3; D is undetermined. The CDR3 covers 16 residues. The V end was cut by 5 bases, the J end by 1 base, with 19 bases between. Germline values: CDR1 DFQATT, CDR2 SNEGSKA (reference sequence). The CDR3 sequence is CSAYLEWLAGTDTQYF. The CDR3 coding sequence is TGCAGTGCTTACCTTGAATGGCTCGCCGGCACAGATACGCAGTATTTT.

This clonotype was found many times. The chain combines TRBV24-1 with TRBJ1-5, with D possibly matching TRBD1 (5 bases). Deletions cut 5 bases from V and 4 bases from J, with 11 bases between. The CDR3 has 14 residues. Germline V gene sequence: CDR1 KGHDR, CDR2 SFDVKD. Here the CDR3 reads CATSGRELNQPQHF. The CDR3 DNA is TGTGCCACCAGTGGCAGGGAGTTGAATCAGCCCCAGCATTTT.

This clonotype has only a few counts. The chain links TRBV5-1 to TRBJ1-3, with 7 nucleotides matching TRBD1. J lost 1 base, V lost 2 bases, and 15 bases had no gene match. There are 19 residues in the CDR3. CDR1 and CDR2 (germline): SGHRS, YFSETQ. The CDR3 is CASSFRGDSEELSGNTIYF. CDR3 nucleotides: TGCGCCAGCAGCTTCAGGGGGGACAGTGAGGAATTATCTGGAAACACCATATATTTT.

The chain couples TRBV4-3 to TRBJ2-5; D not resolved. V was cut by 0 bases and J by 7 bases, with 9 bases left in between. Germline V gene data show CDR1 as LGHNA and CDR2 as YSLEER. The CDR3 has 13 amino acids. CDR3 sequence: CASSQEAWGTQYF. CDR3 sequence (DNA): TGCGCCAGCAGCCAAGAGGCCTGGGGGACCCAGTACTTC.